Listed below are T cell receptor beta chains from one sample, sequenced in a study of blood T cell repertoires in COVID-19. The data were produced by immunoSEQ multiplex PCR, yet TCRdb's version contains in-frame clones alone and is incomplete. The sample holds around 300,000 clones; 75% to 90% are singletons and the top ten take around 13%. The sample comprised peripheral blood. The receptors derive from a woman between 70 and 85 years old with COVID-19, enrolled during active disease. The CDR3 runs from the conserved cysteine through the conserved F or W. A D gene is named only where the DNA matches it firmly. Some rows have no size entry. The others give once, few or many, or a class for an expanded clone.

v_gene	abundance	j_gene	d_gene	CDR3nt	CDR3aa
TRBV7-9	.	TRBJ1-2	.	TGTGCCAGCAGTTACCGGACAGCGTCCGGGGGCTACACCTTC	CASSYRTASGGYTF
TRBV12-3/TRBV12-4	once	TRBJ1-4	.	TGTGCCAGCAGTCTTCAGGGTTTTGAAAAACTGTTTTTT	CASSLQGFEKLFF
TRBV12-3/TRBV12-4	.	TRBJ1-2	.	TGTGCCAGCAGTCTCGGGAGTTATGGCTACACCTTC	CASSLGSYGYTF
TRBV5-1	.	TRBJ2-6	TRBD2	TGCGCCAGCACCCCTGTGGCTAGCGGGGGGGCAGGAGGTGGGGCCAACGTCCTGACTTTC	CASTPVASGGAGGGANVLTF
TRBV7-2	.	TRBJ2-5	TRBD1	TGTGCCAGCAGCCGGGGACAGCAAGAGACCCAGTACTTC	CASSRGQQETQYF
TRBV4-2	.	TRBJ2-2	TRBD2	TGTGCCAGCAGCGTGGGACTAGCGGGGGGGACCGGGGAGCTGTTTTTT	CASSVGLAGGTGELFF
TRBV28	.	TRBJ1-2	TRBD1	TGTGCCAGCAGCTTCACAGGGGTTGGTGGCTACACCTTC	CASSFTGVGGYTF
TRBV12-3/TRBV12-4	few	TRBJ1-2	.	TGTGCCAGCAGTCCCGGACAGACCTATGGCTACACCTTC	CASSPGQTYGYTF
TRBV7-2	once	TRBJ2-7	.	TGTGCCAGCAGCTTAGAAAGGAGGAGGGGAGGCCACGAGCAGTACTTC	CASSLERRRGGHEQYF
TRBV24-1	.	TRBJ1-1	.	TGTGCCACCAGTGATCTCTCTTTT	CATSDLSF
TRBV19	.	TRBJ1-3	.	TGTGCCACCCTGAGGGCAGGTCCTGGAAACACCATATATTTT	CATLRAGPGNTIYF
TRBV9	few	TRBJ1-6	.	TGTGCCAGCAGCCCAGCTCGGTTGGAGAATTCACCCCTCCACTTT	CASSPARLENSPLHF